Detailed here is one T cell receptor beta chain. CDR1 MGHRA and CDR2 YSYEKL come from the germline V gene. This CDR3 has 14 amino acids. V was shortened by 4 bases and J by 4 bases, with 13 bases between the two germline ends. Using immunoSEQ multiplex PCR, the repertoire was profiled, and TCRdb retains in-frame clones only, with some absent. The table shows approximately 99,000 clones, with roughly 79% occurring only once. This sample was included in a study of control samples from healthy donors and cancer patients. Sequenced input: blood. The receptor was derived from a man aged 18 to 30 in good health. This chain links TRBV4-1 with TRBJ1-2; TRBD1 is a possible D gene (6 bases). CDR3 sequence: CASSLQGSSYGYTF. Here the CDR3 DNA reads TGCGCCAGCAGCCTCCAGGGGAGTAGCTATGGCTACACCTTC.